One and the same sample provided the 30 T cell receptor beta chains below, sequenced in a study of cytomegalovirus exposure and HLA in healthy donors. This PCR relied on a set of 60 Vbeta primers and 13 Jbeta primers. The table came from immunoSEQ multiplex PCR; TCRdb's copy has only in-frame clones and leaves some out. The sample totals over 100,000 clones; its top ten clones hold approximately 6.2%. Sequencing used PBMCs. Source of these receptors: a man in his forties in good health and CMV-seropositive.

The J gene is TRBJ2-7, the V gene TRBV19; maybe TRBD2 (7 bases). This CDR3 spans 16 amino acids. V was clipped by 1 base and J by 2 bases, with 15 bases between them. Germline V gene lookup returns CDR1 LNHDA and CDR2 SQIVND (reference sequence). The CDR3 DNA follows: TGTGCCAGTAGTATAGGGGAGGGGGTGAATCCCTACGAGCAGTACTTC. The encoded protein is CASSIGEGVNPYEQYF.

The rearrangement joins TRBV28 to TRBJ2-7, with TRBD1 identical over 10 bases. Unmatched junction bases numbered 8, after V lost 5 bases and J lost 4 bases. Per the germline V gene, CDR1 is MDHEN and CDR2 is SYDVKM. This CDR3 spans 15 amino acids. DNA of the CDR3: TGTGCCAGCAGTACTATCCGGGACAGGGGATACGAGCAGTACTTC. Protein: CASSTIRDRGYEQYF.

The rearrangement uses TRBV5-1 and TRBJ2-1, with TRBD2 matching over 7 bases. This CDR3 contains 15 residues. The ends lost 3 bases at V and 0 bases at J; junction bases unmatched: 3. CDR1 and CDR2 (germline): SGHRS, YFSETQ. The CDR3 loop is CASSYIAGSYNEQFF. The CDR3 nucleotides are TGCGCCAGCAGCTACATAGCGGGCTCCTACAATGAGCAGTTCTTC.

The rearrangement links TRBV6-6 to TRBJ1-3; TRBD1 is a possible D gene (6 bases). The CDR3 has 16 residues. Per germline, CDR1 MNHNY and CDR2 SVGAGI (reference sequence). The V and J ends lost 7 bases and 0 bases respectively, with 16 bases between them. CDR3 sequence: CASINRGQNSGNTIYF. The CDR3 bases are TGTGCCAGCATCAATAGGGGACAAAACTCTGGAAACACCATATATTTT.

J is TRBJ2-5 and V is TRBV28, with a weak D call TRBD1 (6 bases). The CDR3 runs 14 residues. Trimming took 10 bases from V and 5 from J, leaving 20 bases between them. Germline V gives CDR1 MDHEN, CDR2 SYDVKM. The CDR3: CATRRGRGGETQYF. CDR3 coding DNA: TGTGCCACCCGCCGGGGCAGGGGCGGCGAGACCCAGTACTTC.

V usage is TRBV7-9 and J usage is TRBJ2-7, with 9 bases that match TRBD1. Germline trimming cut 0 bases from V and 3 bases from J; bases unmatched to any gene: 6. The CDR3 contains 16 residues. CDR1 and CDR2 from the germline V gene are SEHNR and FQNEAQ (reference sequence). CDR3 DNA: TGTGCCAGCAGCTTAGCTTACAGGGGGCGCATCTACGAGCAGTACTTC. Amino acids: CASSLAYRGRIYEQYF.

The V and J genes are TRBV11-2 and TRBJ2-1; D remains unclear. There are 13 residues in the CDR3. V was pared by 2 bases and J by 6 bases, with 8 bases between. Per the germline V gene, CDR1 is SGHAT and CDR2 is FQNNGV. CDR3 loop: CASSLSGRNEQFF. In DNA, the CDR3 is TGTGCCAGCAGCTTATCCGGTCGCAATGAGCAGTTCTTC.

The rearrangement joins TRBV5-1 to TRBJ2-7, with TRBD1 matching over 8 bases. Looked up from germline, CDR1 is SGHRS and CDR2 is YFSETQ. This CDR3 is built from 15 residues. V lost 1 base to trimming and J lost 3 bases; unmatched junction nucleotides: 6. This CDR3 is CASSLTGGVYYEQYF. The DNA of the CDR3 is TGCGCCAGCAGCTTGACAGGGGGTGTTTACTACGAGCAGTACTTC. Filled out from reference TRBV5-1 and TRBJ2-7, the complete variable domain reads KAGVTQTPRYLIKTRGQQVTLSCSPISGHRSVSWYQQTPGQGLQFLFEYFSETQRNKGNFPGRFSGRQFSNSRSEMNVSTLELGDSALYLCASSLTGGVYYEQYFGPGTRLTVT.

The rearrangement links TRBV9 to TRBJ2-7; 8 bases agree with TRBD1. Losses at the gene ends were 7 bases for V and 3 bases for J; bases not matched to a gene: 12. The length of the CDR3 is 15 residues. Germline V gene lookup returns CDR1 SGDLS and CDR2 YYNGEE. This chain's CDR3 is CASARDRRLYYEQYF. The DNA for the CDR3 is TGTGCCAGCGCGAGGGACAGGAGATTATACTACGAGCAGTACTTC. The full variable domain, with the rest looked up from reference TRBV9 and TRBJ2-7, is DSGVTQTPKHLITATGQRVTLRCSPRSGDLSVYWYQQSLDQGLQFLIQYYNGEERAKGNILERFSAQQFPDLHSELNLSSLELGDSALYFCASARDRRLYYEQYFGPGTRLTVT.

This chain connects TRBV28 to TRBJ1-1; no definite D call. CDR3 length: 13 residues. Germline CDR1 MDHEN, CDR2 SYDVKM. Trimming removed 3 bases from V and 1 base from J, with 6 bases in between. CDR3 residues: CASSFIGNTEAFF. The CDR3 nucleotides read TGTGCCAGCAGTTTTATCGGGAACACTGAAGCTTTCTTT.

The chain uses TRBV27 and TRBJ1-1, with a tentative D call TRBD1 (5 bases). The CDR3 sequence is 14 residues long. V lost 1 base, J lost 7 bases, and 13 bases lay in between. The germline V gene has CDR1 MNHEY and CDR2 SMNVEV (reference sequence). CDR3 residues: CASSLYPGGGEAFF. The DNA for the CDR3 is TGTGCCAGCAGTTTATACCCCGGGGGAGGTGAAGCTTTCTTT.

The V call is TRBV19, the J call TRBJ1-5; D gene unclear. In germline, CDR1 is LNHDA, CDR2 SQIVND (reference sequence). Trimming took off 6 bases at V and 0 bases at J, with 12 bases between the two ends. There are 15 residues in the CDR3. In DNA form, the CDR3 reads TGTGCCAGTAGAGGAGACGGCTATAGCAATCAGCCCCAGCATTTT. Protein sequence: CASRGDGYSNQPQHF.

The CDR3 sequence is CASSFWSGKGTVNEQFF. CDR3 DNA: TGCGCCAGCAGCTTTTGGAGCGGGAAGGGTACTGTCAATGAGCAGTTCTTC. The rearrangement uses TRBV5-1 and TRBJ2-1; 7 bases are shared with TRBD2. Germline V gene data show CDR1 as SGHRS and CDR2 as YFSETQ. Unmatched junction bases numbered 14, after V lost 2 bases and J lost 6 bases. The CDR3 has 17 amino acids.

Details on this clone: The same CDR3 also results from other DNA sequences found in this sample. The rearrangement links TRBV11-2 to TRBJ1-2; possibly TRBD1 for D (5 bases). Looked up from germline, CDR1 is SGHAT and CDR2 is FQNNGV. Deletions cut 1 base from V and 4 bases from J, with 10 bases between. CDR3 length equals 14 residues. CDR3: CASSLVAQGYGYTF. DNA for the CDR3: TGTGCCAGCAGCTTAGTGGCCCAGGGCTATGGCTACACCTTC.

J is TRBJ1-2 and V is TRBV19; 8 nucleotides line up with TRBD1. This CDR3 spans 15 amino acids. Unmatched junction bases numbered 4, after V lost 3 bases and J lost 1 base. Germline CDR1 reads LNHDA; CDR2 reads SQIVND (reference sequence). This chain's CDR3 is CASSIRGPVNYGYTF. CDR3 nucleotide sequence: TGTGCCAGTAGTATCAGGGGGCCCGTTAACTATGGCTACACCTTC.

This chain links TRBV27 with TRBJ2-1; 10 bases are a match to TRBD2. The CDR3 contains 14 residues. J was trimmed by 5 bases and V by 4 bases; bases with no gene match: 2. CDR1 and CDR2 from the germline V gene are MNHEY and SMNVEV (reference sequence). DNA of the CDR3: TGTGCCAGCAGTTCTAGCGGGAGACACAATGAGCAGTTCTTC. The encoded protein is CASSSSGRHNEQFF.

The CDR3 is CASSLDGLGQGDGEAFF. The DNA of the CDR3 is TGCGCCAGCAGCTTGGACGGCTTAGGACAGGGTGACGGTGAAGCTTTCTTT. The chain links TRBV5-1 to TRBJ1-1, with 8 bases identical to TRBD1. V shed 0 bases and J 7 bases; nucleotides not matched to a gene: 14. There are 17 residues in the CDR3. Germline CDR1 is SGHRS and CDR2 is YFSETQ.

V gene TRBV2 combines with J gene TRBJ2-1; D perhaps matches TRBD2 (6 bases). The germline V and J ends were trimmed by 2 bases and 5 bases, with 13 bases remaining between them. Germline V gives CDR1 SNHLY, CDR2 FYNNEI. The CDR3 runs 15 residues. The CDR3 loop reads CASSEKWEEHNEQFF. CDR3 DNA: TGTGCCAGCAGTGAAAAGTGGGAGGAACACAATGAGCAGTTCTTC.

This chain links TRBV28 with TRBJ2-7, with D perhaps matching TRBD1 (6 bases). Trimming left V 4 bases short and J 3 bases short, with 16 bases between. Germline-derived CDR1 and CDR2 are MDHEN and SYDVKM. The CDR3 extends over 15 amino acids. The CDR3 bases are TGTGCCAGCAGTTCCGGAACAGGGCCCTACTACGAGCAGTACTTC. Protein: CASSSGTGPYYEQYF.

This rearrangement joins TRBV7-9 to TRBJ2-1; possibly TRBD2 for D (5 bases). Trimming pared 1 base from V and 7 bases from J, leaving 14 bases between. The CDR3 loop spans 15 amino acids. CDR1 is SEHNR and CDR2 is FQNEAQ in the germline V gene (reference sequence). The CDR3 nucleotides are TGTGCCAGCAGCTTAGAAGGAGGCAGGTATAATGAGCAGTTCTTC. Its translation: CASSLEGGRYNEQFF.

The chain employs TRBV14 and TRBJ2-2, with TRBD2 as a possible D gene (5 bases). The V and J ends lost 0 bases and 7 bases respectively, with 18 bases between them. This CDR3 comprises 17 residues. Per germline, CDR1 SGHDN and CDR2 FVKESK. The CDR3 bases are TGTGCCAGCAGCCAAGATCAAGGACTCCCGATGTTCGGGGAGCTGTTTTTT. It encodes CASSQDQGLPMFGELFF.

The V and J genes are TRBV7-3 and TRBJ1-1, with D possibly being TRBD1 (6 bases). The CDR3 consists of 16 residues. Trimming took off 3 bases at V and 5 bases at J, with 19 bases between the two ends. From germline, CDR1 is SGHTA and CDR2 FQGTGA. CDR3 DNA sequence: TGTGCCAGCAGCTTTGGGGGCGGGGGAATGGGGACTGAAGCTTTCTTT. Amino acids: CASSFGGGGMGTEAFF.

The chain uses TRBV20-1 and TRBJ1-3, with D perhaps TRBD1 (6 bases). Per germline, CDR1 DFQATT and CDR2 SNEGSKA (reference sequence). CDR3 length: 11 amino acids. Trimming took 2 bases from V and 11 from J, leaving 10 bases between them. The CDR3 DNA reads TGCAGTGCTAGAATACAGGGTTCCATATATTTT. Translated, it gives CSARIQGSIYF.

The chain employs TRBV4-1 and TRBJ1-5, with D possibly matching TRBD1 (5 bases). CDR1 is MGHRA and CDR2 is YSYEKL in the germline V gene. This CDR3 has 18 residues. V lost 0 bases and J lost 0, with 15 bases in between. The CDR3 DNA sequence: TGCGCCAGCAGCCAAGATCGGAGAACAGGACCTAGCAATCAGCCCCAGCATTTT. Translated, it gives CASSQDRRTGPSNQPQHF.

The V and J genes are TRBV30 and TRBJ2-3; 11 bases map to TRBD1. In germline, CDR1 is GTSNPN, CDR2 SVGIG (reference sequence). The CDR3 length is 16 residues. V lost 2 bases to trimming and J lost 6 bases; unmatched junction nucleotides: 10. The DNA of the CDR3 is TGTGCCTGGAGTCCCCGGACAGGGGGCGGGTCGGATACGCAGTATTTT. The encoded protein is CAWSPRTGGGSDTQYF. The variable domain in full, with the rest retrieved from reference TRBV30 and TRBJ2-3, is SQTIHQWPATLVQPVGSPLSLECTVEGTSNPNLYWYRQAAGRGLQLLFYSVGIGQISSEVPQNLSASRPQDRQFILSSKKLLLSDSGFYLCAWSPRTGGGSDTQYFGPGTRLTVL.

This rearrangement joins TRBV28 to TRBJ2-7; maybe TRBD1 (5 bases). V was clipped by 8 bases and J by 1 base, with 12 bases between them. Germline lookup yields CDR1 MDHEN and CDR2 SYDVKM. The CDR3 covers 13 residues. CDR3 DNA: TGTGCCAGCGGTCGTGCAGGGTCCTACGAGCAGTACTTC. Translation: CASGRAGSYEQYF.

The chain is built from TRBV4-1 and TRBJ1-1; possible D gene TRBD1, 5 bases. Germline CDR1 is MGHRA and CDR2 is YSYEKL. Trimming left V 4 bases short and J 5 bases short, with 11 bases between. CDR3 length: 13 residues. The CDR3 is CASSLQGITEAFF. In DNA form, the CDR3 reads TGCGCCAGCAGCCTCCAGGGTATTACTGAAGCTTTCTTT.

This sequence joins TRBV28 and TRBJ2-2; 9 bases map to TRBD1. This CDR3 has 14 amino acids. Trimming took 5 bases from V and 7 from J; bases not matched to a gene: 5. CDR1 MDHEN and CDR2 SYDVKM come from the germline V gene. The chain's CDR3 is CASSGQGFYGELFF. The CDR3 coding sequence is TGTGCCAGCAGTGGACAGGGGTTTTACGGGGAGCTGTTTTTT.

The chain combines TRBV7-8 with TRBJ2-5; 13 bases map to TRBD2. This CDR3 is 17 amino acids long. Germline values: CDR1 SGHVS, CDR2 FQNEAQ. Losses at the gene ends were 4 bases for V and 5 bases for J; bases not matched to a gene: 10. CDR3 nucleotides: TGTGCCAGCAGCTCTGGACTAGCGGGAGAGGTACGCGAGACCCAGTACTTC. It yields the protein CASSSGLAGEVRETQYF.

The chain is built from TRBV12-2 and TRBJ2-3; the D call of TRBD2 is as the table states it, not checked on the DNA. TRBV12-2 is assigned pseudogene status. The CDR3 length is 18 residues. This CDR3 is CASRFWGRLAGEKDTQYF. The CDR3, as DNA: TGTGCAAGTCGCTTCTGGGGGCGACTAGCGGGAGAGAAAGATACGCAGTATTTT.